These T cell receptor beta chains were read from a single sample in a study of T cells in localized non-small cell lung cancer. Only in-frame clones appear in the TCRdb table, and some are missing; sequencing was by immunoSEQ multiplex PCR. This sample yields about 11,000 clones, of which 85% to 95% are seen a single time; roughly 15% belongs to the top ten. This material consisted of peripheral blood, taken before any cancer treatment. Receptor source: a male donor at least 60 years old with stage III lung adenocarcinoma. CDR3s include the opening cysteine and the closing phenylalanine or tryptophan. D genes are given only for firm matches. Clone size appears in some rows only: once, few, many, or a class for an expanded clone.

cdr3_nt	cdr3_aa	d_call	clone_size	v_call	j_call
TGTGCCAGCAGCCTCCAATCCGGGCCCTCCGGGACCCAGTACTTC	CASSLQSGPSGTQYF	-	-	TRBV14	TRBJ2-5
TGCAGCGTTTACTGGGGTTTTACCGGGGAGCTGTTTTTT	CSVYWGFTGELFF	-	-	TRBV29-1	TRBJ2-2
TGTGCCAGCAGCCCGGCTCCGACAGGGGCCTATGGCTACACCTTC	CASSPAPTGAYGYTF	TRBD1	-	TRBV5-5	TRBJ1-2
TGTGCCAGTAGTATAGGGAGGAATCAGCCCCAGCATTTT	CASSIGRNQPQHF	-	few	TRBV19	TRBJ1-5
TGTGCCAGCAGTCCCTGGCGGGCGAACACCGGGGAGCTGTTTTTT	CASSPWRANTGELFF	-	-	TRBV27	TRBJ2-2
TGTGCCATCAATGACGTGGGGGGGTCCACTGAAGCTTTCTTT	CAINDVGGSTEAFF	-	few	TRBV10-3	TRBJ1-1
TGTGCCAGCAGCTTATTGGGGGACAGGGGGAGTGAGACCCAGTACTTC	CASSLLGDRGSETQYF	TRBD1	-	TRBV5-4	TRBJ2-5
TGTGCCACCAGCAGAGCGGGACTAGCGGGAGATGAGCAGTTCTTC	CATSRAGLAGDEQFF	TRBD2	few	TRBV15	TRBJ2-1
TGTGCCAGCAGTTTAATAGGGGGCTACGAGCAGTACTTC	CASSLIGGYEQYF	-	-	TRBV28	TRBJ2-7
TGTGCCAGCACCCCGGGGGAACTAGGAGGTGGCTACACCTTC	CASTPGELGGGYTF	-	-	TRBV2	TRBJ1-2
TGTGCCAGTAGTATTACGGGGACAGGGAGCACCGGGGAGCTGTTTTTT	CASSITGTGSTGELFF	TRBD1	-	TRBV19	TRBJ2-2
TGTGCCAGTAGTATAGGAGGAGGGGGAAACTACGAGCAGTACTTC	CASSIGGGGNYEQYF	-	once	TRBV19	TRBJ2-7
TGTGCCAGCAGTGAAGCAGTTCGGGGCTCCTACAATGAGCAGTTCTTC	CASSEAVRGSYNEQFF	-	once	TRBV6-1	TRBJ2-1
TGCGCCAGCAGTGGGGACCATAGCTCTGGAAACACCATATATTTT	CASSGDHSSGNTIYF	-	-	TRBV23-1	TRBJ1-3
TGTGCCAGCAGTGGATACGTTATGAACACTGAAGCTTTCTTT	CASSGYVMNTEAFF	-	once	TRBV6-1	TRBJ1-1
TGCGCCAGCCGATTTACTAGCGGGAGTGGTGATACGCAGTATTTT	CASRFTSGSGDTQYF	TRBD2	-	TRBV4-1	TRBJ2-3
TGCAGTGCTTTGGTGAACACTGAAGCTTTCTTT	CSALVNTEAFF	-	-	TRBV20-1	TRBJ1-1
TGTGCCAGCAGACCACACGCACCCGGGACAGGGGGGAACACCGGGGAGCTGTTTTTT	CASRPHAPGTGGNTGELFF	TRBD1	-	TRBV28	TRBJ2-2
TGTGCCAGCAGCTTACTGACAGGGGGCAACACCGGGGAGCTGTTTTTT	CASSLLTGGNTGELFF	TRBD1	-	TRBV7-9	TRBJ2-2
TGCGCCAGCAGCTTGGGTAAAAACTACGAGCAGTACTTC	CASSLGKNYEQYF	-	-	TRBV5-1	TRBJ2-7
TGTGCCAGCCCACCCTTGGGAGGGGGCCTTAATGAGACCCAGTACTTC	CASPPLGGGLNETQYF	-	-	TRBV6-7	TRBJ2-5
TGTGCCAGCAGCTTAGGGGGACAGGGCCGTGGGGAGACCCAGTACTTC	CASSLGGQGRGETQYF	TRBD1	-	TRBV11-2	TRBJ2-5
TGCGCCAGCAGCGTAGAGCCGGGAACCAACACCGGGGAGCTGTTTTTT	CASSVEPGTNTGELFF	-	-	TRBV5-1	TRBJ2-2
TGTGCCAGTAGTATATCGCTCAATCAGCCCCAGCATTTT	CASSISLNQPQHF	-	-	TRBV19	TRBJ1-5
TGTGCCAGCAGCGTCCGGGACACCCCCTACGAGCAGTACTTC	CASSVRDTPYEQYF	-	-	TRBV9	TRBJ2-7
TGTGCCAGCAGTTACCTACAGGGGGACGGCTACACCTTC	CASSYLQGDGYTF	TRBD1	-	TRBV6-6	TRBJ1-2
TGTGCCAGCCGGATGAACACTGAAGCTTTCTTT	CASRMNTEAFF	-	-	TRBV25-1	TRBJ1-1
TGTGCCAGCAGTTTCCTCCGAGACGAGCAGTACTTC	CASSFLRDEQYF	-	-	TRBV7-8	TRBJ2-7
TGTGCCAGCTCACAGGGGACAGGGGTCGGCGAGCAGTACTTC	CASSQGTGVGEQYF	TRBD1	-	TRBV18	TRBJ2-7
TGTGCCAGCAGCTCGAGGGCCCTGAATTCTGGAAACACCATATATTTT	CASSSRALNSGNTIYF	-	-	TRBV7-8	TRBJ1-3
TGCGCCAGCAGCCCTACAGAAACTCACAATGAGCAGTTCTTC	CASSPTETHNEQFF	-	-	TRBV4-1	TRBJ2-1
TGTGCCAGCAGCTCCGGGACAACTAAGGCAGATACGCAGTATTTT	CASSSGTTKADTQYF	-	-	TRBV11-1	TRBJ2-3
TGTGCCAGCAGCAAGACTCAGCCCGGTGAAAAACTGTTTTTT	CASSKTQPGEKLFF	-	-	TRBV5-4	TRBJ1-4
TGTGCCAGCAGCTTGTCTGGCGGAGCCCACTACGAGCAGTACTTC	CASSLSGGAHYEQYF	-	few	TRBV5-6	TRBJ2-7
TGTGCCAGCAGCCTAAGGCAGGACAATGAGCAGTTCTTC	CASSLRQDNEQFF	-	-	TRBV16	TRBJ2-1
TGTGCCAGCAGCAACCCGGACAGGACTAATGAAAAACTGTTTTTT	CASSNPDRTNEKLFF	-	-	TRBV21-1	TRBJ1-4
TGTGCCAGCAGCTTAGAGCCTTATCAAGAGACCCAGTACTTC	CASSLEPYQETQYF	-	-	TRBV7-8	TRBJ2-5
TGTGCCAGTAGTATACGACTCGGAGGAGGCACAGATACGCAGTATTTT	CASSIRLGGGTDTQYF	-	-	TRBV19	TRBJ2-3
TGTGCCAGCAGCACCGGGACTAGCGGGAATTTGAGAACAGATACGCAGTATTTT	CASSTGTSGNLRTDTQYF	TRBD2	-	TRBV27	TRBJ2-3
TGTGCCAGCAGCCCGTGGGGGGGGTCCGGGGAGCTGTTTTTT	CASSPWGGSGELFF	TRBD2	-	TRBV5-4	TRBJ2-2
TGTGCCAGTAGTAAGGCCGGCGCGGGTGGATCGGGGAATGAGCAGTTCTTC	CASSKAGAGGSGNEQFF	-	-	TRBV19	TRBJ2-1
TGTGCCTCCATCAGGGGACCGGGATCGAGCACCGGGGAGCTGTTTTTT	CASIRGPGSSTGELFF	-	-	TRBV30	TRBJ2-2
TGTGCCAGCAGTTCCGGGACTAGTAACACCGGGGAGCTGTTTTTT	CASSSGTSNTGELFF	TRBD2	once	TRBV7-2	TRBJ2-2
TGTGCCAGCAGCTTAGATCGGAGCGGGGAGCTGTTTTTT	CASSLDRSGELFF	-	-	TRBV11-3	TRBJ2-2
TGCGCCAGCAGTGGGGATGGGGTAATAACAGGGGTGGGGCAAGAGACCCAGTACTTC	CASSGDGVITGVGQETQYF	TRBD1	-	TRBV10-1	TRBJ2-5
TGTGCCAGCAGTCCCCGACAGGGGGGTCAGCCCCAGCATTTT	CASSPRQGGQPQHF	TRBD1	once	TRBV27	TRBJ1-5
TGTGCCTGCTTACTAGCGGGGGATTACAATGAGCAGTTCTTC	CACLLAGDYNEQFF	TRBD2	-	TRBV30	TRBJ2-1
TGTGCCAGCGGCGCCGGGACAGGGGTAGGACAGCCCCAGCATTTT	CASGAGTGVGQPQHF	TRBD1	-	TRBV5-5	TRBJ1-5
TGCGCCAGCGGGGGGCGAATTTCCTATCGCACAGATACGCAGTATTTT	CASGGRISYRTDTQYF	-	-	TRBV10-2	TRBJ2-3
TGCGCCAGCAGCCAAGAAAGGAGTTCCCACGAGCAGTACTTC	CASSQERSSHEQYF	-	-	TRBV4-3	TRBJ2-7
TGTGCCTGGGACAGGGGAGAACGAAGCTACACCTTC	CAWDRGERSYTF	TRBD1	-	TRBV30	TRBJ1-2
TGTGCCAGCAGCTTAGGCCTCGGGGAGCAGTTCTTC	CASSLGLGEQFF	-	-	TRBV7-3	TRBJ2-1
TGTGCCAGCAGCTTCCAAGCGGGGGTGGATACGCAGTATTTT	CASSFQAGVDTQYF	TRBD2	-	TRBV5-5	TRBJ2-3
TGCGCCAGCAGCTTCAGGTCTAGCGGCGAGCAGTACTTC	CASSFRSSGEQYF	TRBD2	few	TRBV5-1	TRBJ2-7
TGCGCCAGCAGCTTAGCGGGAGGAGTGAACGGGGAGCTGTTTTTT	CASSLAGGVNGELFF	TRBD2	once	TRBV5-1	TRBJ2-2
TGTGCCAGCAGCGTAAGCCCAGCTTACAATGAGCAGTTCTTC	CASSVSPAYNEQFF	-	-	TRBV9	TRBJ2-1
TGTGCCAGCTCACCGGGGACAGGAGGCAATCAGCCCCAGCATTTT	CASSPGTGGNQPQHF	TRBD1	-	TRBV18	TRBJ1-5
TGCAGCGTGGGGGAAGAGAACACCGGGGAGCTGTTTTTT	CSVGEENTGELFF	-	once	TRBV29-1	TRBJ2-2
TGCAGCGTTGTAACTAGCGGGAAAAACAATGAGCAGTTCTTC	CSVVTSGKNNEQFF	TRBD2	-	TRBV29-1	TRBJ2-1